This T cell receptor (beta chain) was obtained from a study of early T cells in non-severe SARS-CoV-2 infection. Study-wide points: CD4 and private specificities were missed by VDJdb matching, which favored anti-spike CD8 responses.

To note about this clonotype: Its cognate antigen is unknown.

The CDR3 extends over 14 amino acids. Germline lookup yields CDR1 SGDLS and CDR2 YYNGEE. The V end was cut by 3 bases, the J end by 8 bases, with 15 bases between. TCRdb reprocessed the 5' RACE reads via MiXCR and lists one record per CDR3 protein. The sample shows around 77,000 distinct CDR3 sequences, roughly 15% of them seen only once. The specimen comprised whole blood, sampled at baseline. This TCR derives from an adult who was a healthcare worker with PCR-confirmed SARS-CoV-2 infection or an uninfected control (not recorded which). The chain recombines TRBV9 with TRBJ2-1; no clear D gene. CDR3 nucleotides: TGTGCCAGCAGCGAGGTACAGATTGGCGATGAGCAGTTCTTC. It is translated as CASSEVQIGDEQFF.